This TCR beta chain was found in a study of CD8 T cells in ankylosing spondylitis. Between the trimmed V and J ends, which lost 2 bases and 1 base, there was a span of 4 bases. Germline V CDR1 and CDR2: MDHEN, SYDVKM. The CDR3 runs 13 residues. This clonotype has ten or more counts. Its target is not known. A quantitative 5'-RACE method, one with molecular barcodes, was used to make TCR beta libraries. TCRdb re-called the 5' RACE reads through MiXCR, storing one row per CDR3 protein. The data show a few hundred thousand distinct CDR3 sequences, over 9.5% seen once. Whole-study findings and limits: Certain motif variants had earlier appeared in reactive arthritis synovial fluid and blood.

V gene TRBV28 combines with J gene TRBJ2-3; D is undetermined. The origin of this receptor is a male donor with ankylosing spondylitis or in good health (not recorded which). The material sequenced was blood, either unsorted or a sorted T cell fraction (not recorded which). The CDR3: CASSLQGTDTQYF. The CDR3 nucleotides are TGTGCCAGCAGTTTACAGGGCACAGATACGCAGTATTTT.